This TCR beta chain was sequenced in a study of blood T cell repertoires in COVID-19. Study background: The United States, Italy and Spain supplied acute and convalescent COVID-19 samples. Sources were T cells, B-cell-depleted T cells, or PBMCs; the material itself was cDNA or gDNA.

Germline V gene sequence: CDR1 SEHNR, CDR2 FQNEAQ (reference sequence). CDR3 length: 14 residues. Trimming removed 3 bases at V and 8 bases at J, with 11 bases between. Produced via immunoSEQ multiplex PCR; TCRdb's table is partial and in-frame only. The profile shows about 400,000 clones, 70% to 90% of them singletons. This clone was detected only a few times. Material for sequencing was peripheral blood. The V call is TRBV7-9, the J call TRBJ1-6, with unresolved D. The source is a human donor in a cohort sampled during active COVID-19. CDR3 sequence (DNA): TGTGCCAGCAGCTTTGAGGGCCGCTATTCACCCCTCCACTTT. Residues: CASSFEGRYSPLHF.